One and the same sample provided the 31 T cell receptor beta chains below, sequenced in a study of CD8 T cells in Susac syndrome. It was with random hexamers that about 0.45 to 1 ug RNA was reverse transcribed. TCRdb recomputed calls from the immunoSEQ multiplex PCR reads with MiXCR, one row per CDR3 protein. The sample lists 200,000 to 300,000 distinct CDR3 sequences; 95% to 97% were seen once. What was sequenced was CD4+ T cells from PBMCs. The receptor source for this set is a human donor with Susac syndrome.

The rearrangement links TRBV20-1 to TRBJ2-3; the D is unclear. The germline CDR1 and CDR2 sequences are DFQATT and SNEGSKA (reference sequence). V lost 0 bases and J 4 bases, leaving 17 bases between the germline ends. There are 16 residues in the CDR3. As DNA, the CDR3 is TGCAGTGCTAGAGACCCCGGTTCACCATCCCCAGATACGCAGTATTTT. Its translation is CSARDPGSPSPDTQYF.

V and J are TRBV29-1 and TRBJ2-1; 9 bases fit TRBD1. This CDR3 has 11 amino acids. Germline values: CDR1 SQVTM, CDR2 ANQGSEA. V lost 8 bases and J lost 8; bases outside the gene matches: 4. The CDR3 DNA is TGCAGCCTGGACAGGGGACATGAGCAGTTCTTC. Translation gives CSLDRGHEQFF.

The rearrangement uses TRBV5-6 and TRBJ1-2; D gene unclear. The CDR3 extends over 14 amino acids. The V gene's germline CDR1 is SGHDT and CDR2 YYEEEE. Deletions cut 2 bases from V and 3 bases from J, with 11 bases between. CDR3 in DNA: TGTGCCAGCAGCTTAGTCCGCTCCCACTATGGCTACACCTTC. Its protein product is CASSLVRSHYGYTF.

This rearrangement joins TRBV15 to TRBJ2-5; 13 bases fit TRBD2. With V trimmed by 10 bases and J by 4 bases, 6 bases remained unmatched. The length of the CDR3 is 14 residues. The germline V gene encodes CDR1 LNHNV and CDR2 YYDKDF (reference sequence). In nucleotides, the CDR3 is TGTGCCAGCGGACTAGCGGGAGTAAGAGAGACCCAGTACTTC. Translated, it gives CASGLAGVRETQYF.

The V call is TRBV27, the J call TRBJ2-3; D is possibly TRBD2 (6 bases). Germline V lookup: CDR1 MNHEY, CDR2 SMNVEV (reference sequence). V was trimmed by 7 bases and J by 0 bases, leaving 8 bases between them. This CDR3 is built from 13 residues. CDR3 nucleotides: TGTGCCAGCAAGGAGGGGAGCACAGATACGCAGTATTTT. It yields the protein CASKEGSTDTQYF.

The chain recombines TRBV18 with TRBJ2-7, with a weak D call TRBD1 (5 bases). The length of the CDR3 is 13 residues. Trimming shortened V by 0 bases and J by 2 bases, and 5 bases separated the two germline ends. The germline CDR1 and CDR2 sequences are KGHSH and LQKENI. CDR3 sequence (DNA): TGTGCCAGCTCACCACCGGGGCCCTACGAGCAGTACTTC. As protein: CASSPPGPYEQYF. Looking up the rest from reference TRBV18 and TRBJ2-7 gives the full variable domain: NAGVMQNPRHLVRRRGQEARLRCSPMKGHSHVYWYRQLPEEGLKFMVYLQKENIIDESGMPKERFSAEFPKEGPSILRIQQVVRGDSAAYFCASSPPGPYEQYFGPGTRLTVT.

The gene calls are TRBV29-1 and TRBJ2-1; perhaps TRBD2 as D (5 bases). Trimming took off 3 bases at V and 0 bases at J, with 12 bases between the two ends. CDR1 is SQVTM, CDR2 ANQGSEA, per germline. The CDR3 is made up of 15 amino acids. The DNA of the CDR3 is TGCAGCGTTGATTCAGAGGGAAGCTCCTACAATGAGCAGTTCTTC. Its translation: CSVDSEGSSYNEQFF.

V is TRBV6-6 and J is TRBJ1-2; D call uncertain. Between the trimmed V and J ends, which lost 6 bases and 8 bases, there was a span of 13 bases. The V gene's germline CDR1 is MNHNY and CDR2 SVGAGI (reference sequence). This CDR3 contains 12 residues. CDR3 loop: CASSPVGFGYTF. The CDR3 DNA is TGTGCCAGCAGCCCTGTAGGGTTCGGCTACACCTTC.

The genes are TRBV6-4 and TRBJ2-2; 7 bases align to TRBD2. From germline, CDR1 is MRHNA and CDR2 SNTAGT. J gave up 6 bases and V 4 bases, and 11 bases lay outside the gene matches. The CDR3 contains 16 residues. This CDR3 reads CASSVMASGQSGELFF. The DNA of the CDR3 is TGTGCCAGCAGTGTTATGGCTAGCGGACAATCCGGGGAGCTGTTTTTT.

The genes are TRBV3-1 and TRBJ1-1; possible D gene TRBD1, 5 bases. The CDR3 covers 16 residues. Germline V gives CDR1 LGHDT, CDR2 YNNKEL (reference sequence). V was trimmed by 4 bases and J by 5 bases, leaving 20 bases between them. Here the CDR3 reads CASSPLGGVTSTEAFF. The CDR3 coding sequence is TGTGCCAGCAGCCCACTTGGAGGGGTAACCAGTACTGAAGCTTTCTTT.

Only one count was recorded for this clonotype. The rearrangement joins TRBV12-3 or TRBV12-4 to TRBJ1-2, with D possibly matching TRBD1 (5 bases). CDR3 length: 13 amino acids. V was clipped by 2 bases and J by 7 bases, with 11 bases between them. The CDR3 nucleotides are TGTGCCAGCAGTTTATCGGGGCAGATTGGCTACACCTTC. Its translation is CASSLSGQIGYTF.

The DNA for the CDR3 is TGCAGTACGGAACGGACAGGGTATGTCGGACTCGACGGCTACACCTTC. Amino acid sequence: CSTERTGYVGLDGYTF. The chain uses TRBV20-1 and TRBJ1-2, with 8 positions matching TRBD1. The germline CDR1 and CDR2 sequences are DFQATT and SNEGSKA (reference sequence). The CDR3 has 16 residues. V dropped 8 bases and J dropped 8; count of bases not matched to a gene: 22.

The chain recombines TRBV30 with TRBJ1-2, with D hard to call. CDR1 is GTSNPN and CDR2 is SVGIG in the germline V gene (reference sequence). The CDR3 sequence is 13 residues long. Trimming pared 4 bases from V and 7 bases from J, leaving 16 bases between. CDR3 loop: CAWTPLGERGYTF. Here the CDR3 DNA reads TGTGCCTGGACCCCACTCGGAGAACGTGGCTACACCTTC.

The rearrangement uses TRBV7-6 and TRBJ2-2; 9 bases match TRBD2. Germline lookup yields CDR1 SGHVS and CDR2 FNYEAQ. V gave up 5 bases and J gave up 2 bases; unmatched junction bases: 6. This CDR3 spans 16 amino acids. The CDR3 DNA reads as TGTGCCAGCAGCCCAGCTAGCGGGACCAACACCGGGGAGCTGTTTTTT. This codes for CASSPASGTNTGELFF.

This clonotype was detected once. The rearrangement uses TRBV23-1 and TRBJ1-2; the D gene is possibly TRBD1 (5 bases). TRBV23-1 is reported as an ORF; its role is uncertain. Trimming took 2 bases from V and 6 from J, leaving 13 bases between them. CDR3 length: 14 amino acids. The CDR3 DNA reads as TGCGCCAGCAGTCAACCGGGCGACAGCGATGGCTACACCTTC. Protein: CASSQPGDSDGYTF.

The chain couples TRBV19 to TRBJ1-4; no clear D. Trimming cost V 5 bases and J 5 bases, with 21 bases left between them. The CDR3 is 17 amino acids. Looked up from germline, CDR1 is LNHDA and CDR2 is SQIVND (reference sequence). CDR3 bases: TGTGCCAGTAGTCCACGATACCGACCGGAGGGAAATGAAAAACTGTTTTTT. Protein sequence: CASSPRYRPEGNEKLFF.

V usage is TRBV20-1 and J usage is TRBJ2-5, with D unresolved. The CDR3 length is 11 residues. V lost 3 bases and J 5 bases, leaving 7 bases between the germline ends. Germline CDR1 and CDR2: DFQATT and SNEGSKA (reference sequence). The CDR3: CSARNRETQYF. The CDR3 nucleotides read TGCAGTGCTAGGAACCGCGAGACCCAGTACTTC.

The V gene is TRBV29-1, the J gene TRBJ2-5; D is unclear. Germline V gene lookup returns CDR1 SQVTM and CDR2 ANQGSEA. V was clipped by 5 bases and J by 0 bases, with 4 bases between them. This CDR3 spans 11 amino acids. CDR3 region: CSVWDQETQYF. The DNA of the CDR3 is TGCAGCGTTTGGGACCAAGAGACCCAGTACTTC.

CDR3 in amino acids: CSAPFREDAYEQYF. In DNA, the CDR3 is TGCAGCGCTCCGTTTCGGGAGGATGCCTACGAGCAGTACTTC. The J gene is TRBJ2-7, the V gene TRBV29-1; 7 bases are shared with TRBD2. V lost 7 bases to trimming and J lost 2 bases; unmatched junction nucleotides: 11. Germline V CDR1 and CDR2: SQVTM, ANQGSEA. The CDR3 is 14 residues long.

The chain joins TRBV14 to TRBJ2-5; TRBD2 agrees at 10 bases. The V segment lost 4 bases and the J segment 9 bases; nucleotides outside the gene matches: 14. This CDR3 has 16 residues. Germline V gene sequence: CDR1 SGHDN, CDR2 FVKESK. DNA for the CDR3: TGTGCCAGCAGCCCATCGGGACTAGCGACCACTTTGCCCCAGTACTTC. It translates to CASSPSGLATTLPQYF. Supplemented by reference TRBV14 and TRBJ2-5, the full variable domain reads EAGVTQFPSHSVIEKGQTVTLRCDPISGHDNLYWYRRVMGKEIKFLLHFVKESKQDESGMPNNRFLAERTGGTYSTLKVQPAELEDSGVYFCASSPSGLATTLPQYFGPGTRLLVL.

The chain employs TRBV21-1 and TRBJ2-3; the tabulated D call, TRBD1, remains unverified against the DNA. TRBV21-1 is a documented pseudogene. This CDR3 has 14 amino acids. The CDR3 DNA follows: TGTGCCAGCAGCCACAGGGGGCGACTGGATACGCAGTATTTT. Its translation is CASSHRGRLDTQYF.

The chain combines TRBV29-1 with TRBJ1-1; D is unclear. V shed 6 bases and J shed 1 base, with 15 bases lying between them. The CDR3 is 14 residues long. Germline V gene data show CDR1 as SQVTM and CDR2 as ANQGSEA. CDR3 DNA sequence: TGCAGCGTAGCCGTTTACGGCTCGAACACTGAAGCTTTCTTT. This gives the protein CSVAVYGSNTEAFF.

The genes are TRBV30 and TRBJ2-7, with D perhaps TRBD2 (5 bases). The ends were cut back, 7 bases at V and 1 base at J, with 11 bases in the middle. CDR1 and CDR2 (germline): GTSNPN, SVGIG (reference sequence). This CDR3 is built from 12 residues. The CDR3 nucleotides are TGTGCCTCAGCCGGGGTGTCCTACGAGCAGTACTTC. Its translation is CASAGVSYEQYF.

This clonotype was seen just once. The rearrangement links TRBV6-1 to TRBJ2-4, with TRBD1 matching 10 bases. The ends lost 9 bases at V and 7 bases at J; junction bases unmatched: 9. The CDR3 consists of 14 residues. Germline V gene sequence: CDR1 MNHNS, CDR2 SASEGT. The CDR3 region is CASSNRQGANIQYF. CDR3 nucleotide sequence: TGTGCCAGTTCGAATCGACAGGGGGCGAACATTCAGTACTTC.

This chain joins TRBV5-1 and TRBJ1-2; D remains unclear. CDR1 is SGHRS, CDR2 YFSETQ, per germline. Trimming removed 0 bases from V and 1 base from J, with 13 bases in between. The CDR3 spans 16 residues. The CDR3: CASSLEVPGNNYGYTF. The CDR3 DNA follows: TGCGCCAGCAGCTTGGAGGTTCCGGGCAATAACTATGGCTACACCTTC.

This chain connects TRBV29-1 to TRBJ2-3; 10 bases are shared with TRBD1. The V segment lost 0 bases and the J segment 11 bases; nucleotides outside the gene matches: 11. This CDR3 is 15 amino acids long. CDR1 is SQVTM and CDR2 is ANQGSEA in the germline V gene. CDR3 in DNA: TGCAGCGTTGAAGATATGGGGGACAGGGGAACTGGGCAGTATTTT. Amino acid sequence: CSVEDMGDRGTGQYF.

Here the CDR3 DNA reads TGTGCCAGCTCCAAGATGAGCAGGTCGGGGAGCGAGCAGTACTTC. This codes for CASSKMSRSGSEQYF. The rearrangement joins TRBV6-2 or TRBV6-3 to TRBJ2-7, with TRBD2 as a possible D gene (5 bases). Germline CDR1 is MNHEY and CDR2 is SVGEGT. The CDR3 covers 15 residues. Between the trimmed V and J ends, which lost 8 bases and 6 bases, there was a span of 23 bases.

J is TRBJ1-1 and V is TRBV7-9; D is unresolved. Germline CDR1 reads SEHNR; CDR2 reads FQNEAQ (reference sequence). The CDR3 loop spans 13 amino acids. V lost 2 bases and J lost 3, with 7 bases in between. This chain's CDR3 is CASSLSTDTEAFF. As DNA, the CDR3 is TGTGCCAGCAGCTTAAGTACCGACACTGAAGCTTTCTTT.

The gene calls are TRBV12-3 or TRBV12-4 and TRBJ2-7, with D unresolved. V was shortened by 2 bases and J by 4 bases, with 9 bases between the two germline ends. The CDR3 consists of 13 residues. The CDR3 protein is CASSLIRKYEQYF. The CDR3 DNA is TGTGCCAGCAGTTTAATCCGAAAATACGAGCAGTACTTC.

V is TRBV2 and J is TRBJ2-2; D gene uncertain. This CDR3 region has 13 residues. V dropped 11 bases and J dropped 0 bases, with 10 bases sitting between them. From germline, CDR1 is SNHLY and CDR2 FYNNEI. CDR3 in DNA: TGTGCCTCCTATCCCACGAACACCGGGGAGCTGTTTTTT. Its protein product is CASYPTNTGELFF.

The V call is TRBV15, the J call TRBJ2-1, with D tentatively TRBD2 (6 bases). Per germline, CDR1 LNHNV and CDR2 YYDKDF (reference sequence). Trimming pared 1 base from V and 4 bases from J, leaving 11 bases between. The CDR3 runs 15 residues. The CDR3: CATSRGGTPYNEQFF. The DNA of the CDR3 is TGTGCCACCAGCAGAGGCGGGACTCCTTACAATGAGCAGTTCTTC. Full variable domain (outside the CDR3, taken from reference TRBV15 and TRBJ2-1): DAMVIQNPRYQVTQFGKPVTLSCSQTLNHNVMYWYQQKSSQAPKLLFHYYDKDFNNEADTPDNFQSRRPNTSFCFLDIRSPGLGDTAMYLCATSRGGTPYNEQFFGPGTRLTVL.